Listed below are T cell receptor beta chains from one sample, sequenced in a study of control samples from healthy donors and cancer patients. Measured with immunoSEQ multiplex PCR; TCRdb has only the in-frame clones, and not every one. Here the sample spans 120,000 or so clones, roughly 91% being singletons. Input material: blood. These receptor sequences come from a man aged 40-50 years in good health. Each CDR3 is given with its conserved first and last residue. Fields, in order: V gene, D gene, J gene, clone size, CDR3 DNA, CDR3 protein. D genes are given only for firm matches. Size is omitted from some rows. Given values are once, few, many or a class for expanded clones.

TRBV29-1,NA,TRBJ2-6,NA,TGCAGCGCCCTATCGGTCGGGTCTGGGGCCAACGTCCTGACTTTC,CSALSVGSGANVLTF
TRBV4-2,NA,TRBJ2-7,NA,TGTGCCAGCAGCCAAGATGATCGCGAGCAGTATTTC,CASSQDDREQYF
TRBV6-5,NA,TRBJ2-7,NA,TGTGCCAGCAGTCAGTTAGGGTTGGCCTACGAGCAGTACTTC,CASSQLGLAYEQYF
TRBV11-2,NA,TRBJ2-5,few,TGTGCCAGCAGCTTCACTAGACGGGGGGAGACCCAGTACTTC,CASSFTRRGETQYF
TRBV5-4,TRBD1,TRBJ1-2,few,TGTGCCAGCAGCATAACAGGGGGCGGAGGTGGCTACACCTTC,CASSITGGGGGYTF
TRBV7-2,TRBD1,TRBJ1-2,NA,TGTGCCAGCAGCTTGGATTACAGGGGGCAATATGGCTACACCTTC,CASSLDYRGQYGYTF
TRBV15,NA,TRBJ1-6,NA,TGTGCCACCAGCAGAGATATCGGGGGGGAATCACCCCTCCACTTT,CATSRDIGGESPLHF
TRBV5-5,TRBD1,TRBJ2-2,NA,TGTGCCAGCAGCTACTCCGGGACAGGAGCGTCGGGGGAGCTGTTTTTT,CASSYSGTGASGELFF
TRBV6-2/TRBV6-3,TRBD1,TRBJ2-2,NA,TGTGCCAGCAGTTACGACAGGGTCCGGGAGCTGTTTTTT,CASSYDRVRELFF
TRBV19,TRBD2,TRBJ2-3,NA,TGTGCCTCAAAACTAGGGCAGCGGGGGATAGATACGCAGTATTTT,CASKLGQRGIDTQYF
TRBV19,NA,TRBJ1-5,NA,TGTGCCAGTAGTATAGTAACAGGCAATCAGCCCCAGCATTTT,CASSIVTGNQPQHF
TRBV30,NA,TRBJ1-2,NA,TGTGCCTGGAGAGACCCCCCGGGCTATGGCTACACCTTC,CAWRDPPGYGYTF
TRBV4-3,NA,TRBJ2-7,NA,TGCGCCAGCAGCCAAGGCGGAGGCCTAGCCGGTTACGAGCAGTACTTC,CASSQGGGLAGYEQYF
TRBV7-2,TRBD2,TRBJ2-5,NA,TGTGCCAGCAGCTTGGGACTAGTAGAGACCCAGTACTTC,CASSLGLVETQYF
TRBV12-3/TRBV12-4,NA,TRBJ1-1,NA,TGTGCCAGCAGTCTGACCCGGGACACTGAAGCTTTCTTT,CASSLTRDTEAFF